Listed below are T cell receptor beta chains from one sample, sequenced in a study of Graves' ophthalmopathy and Graves' hyperthyroidism. Each CDR3 protein gets one entry after TCRdb re-called the multiplex PCR reads with MiXCR. The sample contains about 500,000 distinct CDR3 sequences, around 15% of which appear only once. Material for sequencing was blood. Receptors were obtained from a woman aged 30 to 39 with Graves' ophthalmopathy. The CDR3 runs from the conserved cysteine through the conserved F or W. Fields, in order: D gene, clone size, J gene, V gene, CDR3 protein, CDR3 DNA. D genes are given only for firm matches. Part of the rows lack a size; the others show once, few, many or a class for expanded clones.

>TRBD2|many|TRBJ2-2|TRBV6-1
CASSRLAGDVGELFF
TGTGCCAGCAGTCGACTAGCGGGAGATGTAGGGGAGCTGTTTTTT
>-|many|TRBJ1-1|TRBV28
CASSLTMDTEAFF
TGTGCCAGCAGTTTAACCATGGACACTGAAGCTTTCTTT
>TRBD1|many|TRBJ1-1|TRBV7-9
CASSYLPGQQEAFF
TGTGCCAGCAGCTACCTCCCGGGACAGCAAGAAGCTTTCTTT
>TRBD1|many|TRBJ1-2|TRBV27
CASSFTGTEPYGYTF
TGTGCCAGCAGCTTTACCGGGACAGAACCTTATGGCTACACCTTC
>-|-|TRBJ1-3|TRBV7-2
CASSSASSGNTIYF
TGTGCCAGCAGCTCGGCCTCCTCTGGAAACACCATATATTTT
>-|many|TRBJ1-1|TRBV24-1
CATSDGTANTEAFF
TGTGCCACCAGTGATGGGACGGCAAACACTGAAGCTTTCTTT
>TRBD1|many|TRBJ2-2|TRBV6-5
CASSWDSFGTGELFF
TGTGCCAGCAGCTGGGACAGTTTTGGGACCGGGGAGCTGTTTTTT
>TRBD2|few|TRBJ2-7|TRBV30
CAWSVRGRSGGASYEQYF
TGTGCCTGGAGTGTACGAGGCCGAAGCGGGGGGGCGTCATACGAGCAGTACTTC
>-|-|TRBJ1-2|TRBV12-3/TRBV12-4
CASSFGGVFYGYTF
TGTGCCAGCAGCTTCGGGGGGGTTTTCTATGGCTACACCTTC
>-|few|TRBJ2-7|TRBV11-2
CASSLSVGTLFSYEQYF
TGTGCCAGCAGCTTAAGTGTGGGGACACTTTTTTCCTACGAGCAGTACTTC
>-|many|TRBJ1-1|TRBV12-3/TRBV12-4
CASTPGHANTEAFF
TGTGCCAGCACCCCGGGACACGCGAACACTGAAGCTTTCTTT
>TRBD2|many|TRBJ2-7|TRBV5-1
CASSNLAGQLEQYF
TGCGCCAGCAGCAACTTAGCGGGACAACTCGAGCAGTACTTC
>-|few|TRBJ1-6|TRBV6-1
CASSELRSGNSPLHF
TGTGCCAGCAGTGAGCTCCGATCGGGGAATTCACCCCTCCACTTT
>TRBD2|-|TRBJ2-5|TRBV2
CASSEGSGIQETQYF
TGTGCCAGCAGTGAGGGCAGCGGGATCCAAGAGACCCAGTACTTC
>-|many|TRBJ1-3|TRBV25-1
CASSGKLQGPSGNTIYF
TGTGCCAGCAGTGGCAAGCTACAGGGACCCTCTGGAAACACCATATATTTT
>TRBD1|-|TRBJ2-7|TRBV2
CASKGQVYEQYF
TGTGCCAGCAAAGGACAGGTCTACGAGCAGTACTTC
>TRBD1|many|TRBJ1-1|TRBV18
CASSVAGQGALRTEAFF
TGTGCCAGCTCTGTTGCGGGACAGGGGGCGCTTCGGACTGAAGCTTTCTTT